This T cell receptor (beta chain) was recovered during a study of cytomegalovirus exposure and HLA in healthy donors. Unrecorded immune exposure was likely among donors, who were nominally healthy when sampled. Trimming removed 0 bases at V and 3 bases at J, with 18 bases between. Germline V lookup: CDR1 SGHDN, CDR2 FVKESK. The CDR3 has 17 residues. 60 Vbeta and 13 Jbeta primers were used in PCR. Original data processing: A later analysis counted around 74 million unique TCR beta chains, 10 million to 12 million shared. Profiling relied on immunoSEQ multiplex PCR, and the TCRdb table lists in-frame clones only, not all of them. V, J and clone size reflect that table, while D and trimming were determined from the DNA. The sample records approximately 270,000 clones, 80% being singletons. Regarding this clone: Its antigen is not known. Within the sample, other DNA sequences also encode this same CDR3.

The study's findings and limits: HLA alleles showed associations with 16,951 TCR beta sequences in a later analysis, at a 0.05 false discovery rate.

The chain employs TRBV14 and TRBJ2-7, with unresolved D. Specimen: PBMCs. The source is a girl under 10 years old in good health and CMV-seronegative. In nucleotides, the CDR3 is TGTGCCAGCAGCCAAGATTCCCTTTTGAAGCACCACTACGAGCAGTACTTC. It codes for CASSQDSLLKHHYEQYF.